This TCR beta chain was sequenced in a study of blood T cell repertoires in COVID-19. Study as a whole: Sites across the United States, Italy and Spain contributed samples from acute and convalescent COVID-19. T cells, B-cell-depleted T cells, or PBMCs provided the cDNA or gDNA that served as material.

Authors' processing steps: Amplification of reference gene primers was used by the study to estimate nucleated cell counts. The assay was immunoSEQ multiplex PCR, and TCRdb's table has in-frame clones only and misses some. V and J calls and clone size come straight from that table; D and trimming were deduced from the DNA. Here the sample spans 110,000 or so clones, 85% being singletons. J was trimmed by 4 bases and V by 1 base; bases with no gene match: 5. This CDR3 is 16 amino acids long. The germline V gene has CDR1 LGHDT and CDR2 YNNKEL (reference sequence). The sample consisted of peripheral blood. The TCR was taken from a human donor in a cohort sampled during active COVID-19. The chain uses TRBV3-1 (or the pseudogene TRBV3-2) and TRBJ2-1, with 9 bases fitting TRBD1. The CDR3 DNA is TGTGCCAGCAGCCAAGTCGGACAGGGGACTTACAATGAGCAGTTCTTC. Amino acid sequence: CASSQVGQGTYNEQFF.